These 21 T cell receptor beta chains were sequenced from one sample in a study of spatial heterogeneity in lung cancer. Time point meaning: blood at routine non-recurrence follow-up after resection. From the 5' RACE reads, TCRdb called clonotypes with MiXCR, one entry per CDR3 protein. The table lists about 43,000 distinct CDR3 sequences, more than 20% of them singletons. Specimen: PBMCs, collected at follow-up. The receptor source for this set is a female donor with early-stage non-small cell lung cancer.

The chain links TRBV5-1 to TRBJ2-1; no clear D. With 0 bases removed from V and 7 bases from J, the gap between germline ends came to 14 bases. Germline lookup yields CDR1 SGHRS and CDR2 YFSETQ. The CDR3 covers 15 residues. CDR3 residues: CASSLEGVTLNEQFF. In DNA, the CDR3 is TGCGCCAGCAGCTTGGAGGGTGTGACTTTAAATGAGCAGTTCTTC.

The rearrangement joins TRBV4-1 to TRBJ2-5; weak D call: TRBD2 (6 bases). Between the trimmed V and J ends, which lost 4 bases and 5 bases, there was a span of 20 bases. The CDR3 sequence is 16 residues long. Germline CDR1 MGHRA, CDR2 YSYEKL. Here the CDR3 DNA reads TGCGCCAGCAGCCTCCTCCCCGTCGGGGGTGGGGAGACCCAGTACTTC. Its protein is CASSLLPVGGGETQYF.

The chain recombines TRBV5-5 with TRBJ2-3, with D possibly matching TRBD2 (6 bases). Germline loops: CDR1 SGHKS, CDR2 YYEKEE (reference sequence). CDR3 length equals 12 residues. V was pared by 3 bases and J by 15 bases, with 17 bases between. In DNA form, the CDR3 reads TGTGCCAGCAGCTCCGATTTTTCGGGAGCTTATTTT. Translation: CASSSDFSGAYF. The full variable domain, in which reference TRBV5-5 and TRBJ2-3 provide the parts outside the CDR3, is DAGVTQSPTHLIKTRGQQVTLRCSPISGHKSVSWYQQVLGQGPQFIFQYYEKEERGRGNFPDRFSARQFPNYSSELNVNALLLGDSALYLCASSSDFSGAYFGPGTRLTVL.

This clonotype was counted only a few times. The chain couples TRBV20-1 to TRBJ2-7; 16 bases are a match to TRBD2. Germline values: CDR1 DFQATT, CDR2 SNEGSKA (reference sequence). This CDR3 contains 16 residues. V lost 4 bases, J lost 3 bases, and 6 bases stayed unmatched. The CDR3 nucleotides are TGCAGTGCTAAGGGACTAGCGGGAGGGCCCCTCTACGAGCAGTACTTC. Translation gives CSAKGLAGGPLYEQYF.

As concerns this clonotype: A much larger clone lies one base from this, so it may be a read error. The V gene is TRBV9, the J gene TRBJ2-1, with 7 bases matching TRBD1. The germline CDR1 and CDR2 sequences are SGDLS and YYNGEE. The CDR3 covers 17 residues. CDR3: CASSERGGPLSYNERFF. DNA of the CDR3: TGTGCCAGCAGCGAGAGAGGGGGCCCCCTTTCTTACAATGAGCGGTTCTTC.

The chain employs TRBV7-3 and TRBJ1-1, with D perhaps TRBD1 (6 bases). In germline, CDR1 is SGHTA, CDR2 FQGTGA. The CDR3 loop spans 14 amino acids. Deletions cut 1 base from V and 1 base from J, with 7 bases between. This chain's CDR3 is CASSLIGGNTEAFF. In DNA form, the CDR3 reads TGTGCCAGCAGCTTAATAGGGGGGAACACTGAAGCTTTCTTT.

This clonotype showed up many times. The chain recombines TRBV24-1 with TRBJ2-7; D gene ambiguous. Trimming removed 3 bases at V and 2 bases at J, with 19 bases between. Germline loops: CDR1 KGHDR, CDR2 SFDVKD. This CDR3 is 17 amino acids long. CDR3 nucleotide sequence: TGTGCCACCAGTGATCCCACCCGTCCTTATTTTCCCTACGAGCAGTACTTC. This gives the protein CATSDPTRPYFPYEQYF.

DNA of the CDR3: TGTGCCAGTAGTATGCGGGGACGTCGATTTAACAAACTGTTTTTT. Protein: CASSMRGRRFNKLFF. The chain employs TRBV19 and TRBJ1-4; D is possibly TRBD1 (5 bases). The germline V gene encodes CDR1 LNHDA and CDR2 SQIVND (reference sequence). With 3 bases removed from V and 11 bases from J, the gap between germline ends came to 19 bases. The CDR3 has 15 amino acids.

This clonotype was seen many times. The chain employs TRBV29-1 and TRBJ1-2, with unresolved D. V was clipped by 2 bases and J by 3 bases, with 13 bases between them. CDR3 length: 14 amino acids. Germline lookup yields CDR1 SQVTM and CDR2 ANQGSEA. CDR3 coding DNA: TGCAGCGTTGAAATGTCAGAGGATGACTATGGCTACACCTTC. It specifies CSVEMSEDDYGYTF.

V gene TRBV29-1 combines with J gene TRBJ1-1, with D possibly matching TRBD1 (6 bases). The CDR3 extends over 11 amino acids. Germline V gene sequence: CDR1 SQVTM, CDR2 ANQGSEA. Trimming shortened V by 3 bases and J by 8 bases, and 10 bases separated the two germline ends. The CDR3 DNA follows: TGCAGCGTTGATCTAACAGGGGAAGCTTTCTTT. It is translated as CSVDLTGEAFF.

This clonotype appeared a few times. The V call is TRBV19, the J call TRBJ2-3; tentative D call: TRBD2 (5 bases). The CDR3 is 14 residues long. Trimming left V 7 bases short and J 6 bases short, with 17 bases between. The germline gives CDR1 LNHDA, CDR2 SQIVND (reference sequence). In DNA form, the CDR3 reads TGTGCCAGTACGGGGAACGGGGTACGGGATACGCAGTATTTT. Translation gives CASTGNGVRDTQYF.

A few counts support this clonotype. The chain links TRBV7-9 to TRBJ1-1; the D is unclear. CDR1 is SEHNR and CDR2 is FQNEAQ in the germline V gene (reference sequence). The length of the CDR3 is 13 residues. V was shortened by 5 bases and J by 5 bases, with 12 bases between the two germline ends. The CDR3 sequence: CASSKEGMTEAFF. In DNA, the CDR3 is TGTGCCAGCAGCAAGGAAGGAATGACTGAAGCTTTCTTT.

There are many counts of this clonotype. The J gene is TRBJ2-3, the V gene TRBV5-1, with D possibly being TRBD1 (6 bases). Trimming removed 0 bases at V and 3 bases at J, with 11 bases between. The CDR3 runs to 15 residues. Per germline, CDR1 SGHRS and CDR2 YFSETQ. The CDR3 loop is CASSLVAGATDTQYF. The CDR3 DNA follows: TGCGCCAGCAGCTTGGTAGCAGGGGCAACAGATACGCAGTATTTT.

This clonotype occurred once. The J gene is TRBJ1-1, the V gene TRBV6-6; no definite D call. The CDR3 contains 13 residues. Germline CDR1 reads MNHNY; CDR2 reads SVGAGI (reference sequence). The V and J ends lost 9 bases and 3 bases respectively, with 14 bases between them. The CDR3 protein is CASYTGSYTEAFF. As DNA, the CDR3 is TGTGCCAGTTATACGGGAAGTTACACTGAAGCTTTCTTT.

The chain carries TRBV10-1 and TRBJ2-4, with D possibly being TRBD1 or TRBD2 (5 bases each). Germline V gives CDR1 WNHNN, CDR2 SYGVQD (reference sequence). CDR3 size: 12 residues. The CDR3 bases are TGCACCACCCTGAGGGGTAAAAACATTCAGTACTTC. It is translated as CTTLRGKNIQYF.

The rearrangement uses TRBV11-2 and TRBJ2-7, with D perhaps TRBD2 (6 bases). Germline V CDR1 and CDR2: SGHAT, FQNNGV. The CDR3 totals 14 residues. V dropped 4 bases and J dropped 1 base, with 11 bases sitting between them. The CDR3 protein is CASSSMRGSYEQYV. In DNA, the CDR3 is TGTGCCAGCAGCTCGATGCGGGGTTCCTACGAGCAGTACGTC.

The chain is built from TRBV27 and TRBJ2-2; D is unresolved. The germline V gene has CDR1 MNHEY and CDR2 SMNVEV (reference sequence). The CDR3 totals 14 residues. Trimming left V 3 bases short and J 3 bases short, with 8 bases between. CDR3 amino acids: CASSFQEDTGELFF. CDR3 bases: TGTGCCAGCAGTTTTCAGGAAGACACCGGGGAGCTGTTTTTT.

This chain connects TRBV6-5 to TRBJ1-1; D is possibly TRBD1 (6 bases). CDR3 length: 14 amino acids. Trimming shortened V by 5 bases and J by 4 bases, and 14 bases separated the two germline ends. Germline CDR1 MNHEY, CDR2 SVGAGI. The CDR3 DNA reads TGTGCCAGCAGTGCGACAGGACCGAGCACTGAAGCTTTCTTT. Translating it yields CASSATGPSTEAFF.

The chain carries TRBV2 and TRBJ2-1; the D is unclear. The CDR3 is made up of 13 amino acids. V was shortened by 8 bases and J by 4 bases, with 12 bases between the two germline ends. Germline V CDR1 and CDR2: SNHLY, FYNNEI. The CDR3 here is CASEVRSYNEQFF. In nucleotides, the CDR3 is TGTGCCAGCGAAGTCAGATCTTACAATGAGCAGTTCTTC. The full variable domain, in which reference TRBV2 and TRBJ2-1 provide the parts outside the CDR3, is EPEVTQTPSHQVTQMGQEVILRCVPISNHLYFYWYRQILGQKVEFLVSFYNNEISEKSEIFDDQFSVERPDGSNFTLKIRSTKLEDSAMYFCASEVRSYNEQFFGPGTRLTVL.

This clonotype was observed a handful of times. Here the CDR3 reads CASSPRTVNPQAFF. As DNA, the CDR3 is TGTGCCAGCAGCCCACGGACAGTGAACCCCCAAGCTTTCTTT. The V call is TRBV5-8, the J call TRBJ1-1; D may be TRBD1 (6 bases). The CDR3 spans 14 residues. Germline lookup yields CDR1 SGHTS and CDR2 YDEGEE. With 4 bases removed from V and 9 bases from J, the gap between germline ends came to 19 bases.

In its sample, this clonotype was seen a few times. The V and J genes are TRBV12-3 or TRBV12-4 and TRBJ1-1, with TRBD1 matching over 7 bases. The CDR3 contains 14 residues. With 6 bases clipped from V and 8 bases from J, the junction kept 12 bases outside the gene matches. CDR3 coding DNA: TGTGCCAGCAGGACTGGACAGGCGGCGACGGAAGCTTTCTTT. Its protein product is CASRTGQAATEAFF.